The 14 T cell receptor beta chains below all came from one sample that was sequenced in a study of spatial heterogeneity in lung cancer. From the 5' RACE reads, TCRdb called clonotypes with MiXCR, one entry per CDR3 protein. The sample contains about 82,000 distinct CDR3 sequences, roughly 12% of which appear only once. The time point: sample taken at primary tumor resection. Sequencing of whole RNA from tumor, nontumor lung or frozen PBMC involved no sorting. This sample comprised PBMCs, obtained at surgery. The source is a male donor with early-stage non-small cell lung cancer.

V is TRBV7-8 and J is TRBJ2-3; 11 nucleotides line up with TRBD1. V dropped 3 bases and J dropped 2; count of bases not matched to a gene: 4. The CDR3 length is 16 residues. Germline assignment: CDR1 SGHVS and CDR2 FQNEAQ. The CDR3, as DNA: TGTGCCAGCAGCTTCCGGGACAGGGGGTCCACAGATACGCAGTATTTT. Translating gives CASSFRDRGSTDTQYF.

The rearrangement joins TRBV2 to TRBJ1-4; no clear D gene. This CDR3 region has 14 residues. Germline CDR1 SNHLY, CDR2 FYNNEI. V lost 6 bases and J 8 bases, leaving 16 bases between the germline ends. The CDR3 loop is CASRISGGGEKLFF. CDR3 nucleotide sequence: TGTGCCAGCAGGATTTCCGGTGGAGGCGAAAAACTGTTTTTT.

A few counts support this clonotype. The chain recombines TRBV27 with TRBJ2-1; D gene ambiguous. Germline CDR1 is MNHEY and CDR2 is SMNVEV (reference sequence). This CDR3 spans 15 amino acids. Trimming took off 2 bases at V and 5 bases at J, with 13 bases between the two ends. The CDR3 loop is CASSLLAQADNEQFF. In DNA form, the CDR3 reads TGTGCCAGCAGTTTACTTGCCCAGGCCGACAATGAGCAGTTCTTC.

The V call is TRBV12-3 or TRBV12-4, the J call TRBJ2-3; TRBD2 aligns across 8 bases. This CDR3 is built from 13 residues. V shed 7 bases, J shed 9 bases, and the junction held 9 bases outside the gene matches. The CDR3, as DNA: TGTGCCAGCAATCGGGAGGGGGGTGAAACGCAGTATTTT. Protein sequence: CASNREGGETQYF.

The rearrangement joins TRBV5-4 to TRBJ1-6; 10 positions match TRBD1. The V and J ends lost 3 bases and 2 bases, in that order; junction bases with no gene match: 5. Germline loops: CDR1 SGHNT, CDR2 YYREEE (reference sequence). CDR3 length: 17 residues. The CDR3 here is CASSSRTGGAYNSPLHF. CDR3 in DNA: TGTGCCAGCAGCTCGCGGACAGGGGGAGCCTATAATTCACCCCTCCACTTT.

In its sample, this clonotype was seen a few times. The chain carries TRBV7-2 and TRBJ2-5; no firm D call. Germline CDR1 and CDR2: SGHTA and FQGNSA. Trimming shortened V by 5 bases and J by 7 bases, and 11 bases separated the two germline ends. This CDR3 spans 12 amino acids. The CDR3 nucleotides read TGTGCCAGCAGCCCAGAACTTGGGACCCAGTACTTC. Translating gives CASSPELGTQYF.

This clonotype was recorded many times. J is TRBJ1-5 and V is TRBV3-1; D not resolved. The V and J ends lost 0 bases and 10 bases respectively, with 10 bases between them. This CDR3 spans 13 amino acids. The germline gives CDR1 LGHDT, CDR2 YNNKEL (reference sequence). CDR3 amino acids: CASSQEGTLPQHF. The CDR3 DNA reads as TGTGCCAGCAGCCAAGAGGGCACCTTACCCCAGCATTTT.

The chain combines TRBV25-1 with TRBJ1-2, with unresolved D. The CDR3 runs to 13 residues. V shed 4 bases and J shed 0 bases, with 6 bases lying between them. The germline V gene has CDR1 MGHDK and CDR2 SYGVNS. The CDR3 region is CASSAGPNYGYTF. The CDR3 coding sequence is TGTGCCAGCAGTGCCGGACCTAACTATGGCTACACCTTC.

This clonotype was recorded once. Just one base apart from a much larger clone, this may be a read error. V gene TRBV3-1 combines with J gene TRBJ1-3; D is ambiguous. CDR1 is LGHDT, CDR2 YNNKEL, per germline (reference sequence). Trimming removed 1 base at V and 8 bases at J, with 18 bases between. The CDR3 covers 16 residues. CDR3 amino acids: CASSQVTRRSGYTIYF. For the CDR3, the DNA is TGTGCCAGCAGCCAAGTAACGAGGAGATCCGGATACACCATATATTTT.

The chain links TRBV5-1 to TRBJ1-1; possible D gene TRBD1, 5 bases. Germline values: CDR1 SGHRS, CDR2 YFSETQ. The CDR3 sequence is 15 residues long. Trimming took 4 bases from V and 4 from J, leaving 17 bases between them. The chain's CDR3 is CASSPQGVASTEAFF. The DNA for the CDR3 is TGCGCCAGCAGCCCCCAAGGGGTGGCGAGCACTGAAGCTTTCTTT. The full variable domain, rest sourced from reference TRBV5-1 and TRBJ1-1, is KAGVTQTPRYLIKTRGQQVTLSCSPISGHRSVSWYQQTPGQGLQFLFEYFSETQRNKGNFPGRFSGRQFSNSRSEMNVSTLELGDSALYLCASSPQGVASTEAFFGQGTRLTVV.

This rearrangement joins TRBV6-1 to TRBJ2-5; TRBD1 might be the D (5 bases). Germline V lookup: CDR1 MNHNS, CDR2 SASEGT. The CDR3 contains 13 residues. The V end lost 6 bases, the J end lost 3 bases, and 11 bases lay between the germline ends. The CDR3 DNA is TGTGCCAGCAGACCTACAGGTGAAGAGACCCAGTACTTC. It translates to CASRPTGEETQYF.

The sample holds a few counts of this clonotype. CDR3: CSVGPGGSNEQFF. CDR3 in DNA: TGCAGCGTTGGGCCAGGGGGCTCGAATGAGCAGTTCTTC. This chain uses TRBV29-1 with TRBJ2-1; 8 positions agree with TRBD1. The germline gives CDR1 SQVTM, CDR2 ANQGSEA. This CDR3 comprises 13 residues. V lost 4 bases to trimming and J lost 7 bases; unmatched junction nucleotides: 6.

The J gene is TRBJ2-5, the V gene TRBV5-1; 7 bases fit TRBD1. Per germline, CDR1 SGHRS and CDR2 YFSETQ. The CDR3 loop spans 14 amino acids. V was clipped by 4 bases and J by 7 bases; unmatched bases: 10. The chain's CDR3 is CASSPDREEGTQYF. CDR3 in DNA: TGCGCCAGCAGCCCCGACAGGGAAGAGGGGACCCAGTACTTC.

This clonotype was seen a few times. The rearrangement joins TRBV11-2 to TRBJ1-4, with D tentatively TRBD1 (5 bases). V was clipped by 4 bases and J by 10 bases, with 10 bases between them. Germline V gene data show CDR1 as SGHAT and CDR2 as FQNNGV. The CDR3 sequence is 12 residues long. The CDR3, as DNA: TGTGCCAGCAGCTACGAGGGGAGAAAACTGTTTTTT. Its translation is CASSYEGRKLFF.